This T cell receptor (beta chain) comes out of a study of blood T cells in healthy people across ages. Findings and limits, study-wide: It was held that the diversity estimates obtained from one million T cells were underestimates.

It was with a sample-barcoded 5' primer and a J-beta primer mix that a second PCR of roughly 7 to 12 cycles was run. One entry per CDR3 protein results from TCRdb running MiXCR on the 5' RACE reads. The sample shows around 400,000 distinct CDR3 sequences, approximately 51% of them seen only once. Worth noting for this clonotype: Its target is unknown.

Germline CDR1 and CDR2: SEHNR and FQNEAQ (reference sequence). This CDR3 spans 12 amino acids. V lost 4 bases and J 8 bases, leaving 6 bases between the germline ends. The V gene is TRBV7-9, the J gene TRBJ1-6; D ambiguous. The clonotype was recovered from a man in his sixties in good health. The sequenced sample was blood. CDR3 amino acids: CASSYPDSPLHF. The CDR3 DNA reads TGTGCCAGCAGCTACCCAGATTCACCCCTCCACTTT.